A selection of T cell receptor beta chains follows, all from one sample in a study of OX40 agonist ivuxolimab in advanced cancers. The protocol was immunoSEQ multiplex PCR, while the TCRdb copy is restricted to in-frame clones and leaves out a portion. In the table there are 75,000 to 100,000 clones, about 80% of which are singletons. The material sequenced was CD4+ or CD8+ T cells sorted from blood, taken in a trial of the OX40 agonist ivuxolimab. These receptors were collected from an adult with an advanced solid tumor such as melanoma, head and neck, liver or kidney cancer. Each CDR3 is given with its conserved first and last residue. The D gene is left open where the match is weak. A clone size is listed for some rows: how often the clone was seen (once, few, many), or a class if it is expanded.

cdr3_length	clone_size	d_call	v_call	j_call	cdr3_nt	cdr3_aa
17	few	TRBD2	TRBV27	TRBJ2-7	TGTGCCAGCAGTGCTTCACCGGGACTAGCGGGAGGGCACGAGCAGTACTTC	CASSASPGLAGGHEQYF
12	.	.	TRBV6-5	TRBJ2-7	TGTGCCAGCAGCCCGGGAGTATACGAGCAGTACTTC	CASSPGVYEQYF
14	.	.	TRBV9	TRBJ2-2	TGTGCCAGCAGCAAGGACGGGAACACCGGGGAGCTGTTTTTT	CASSKDGNTGELFF
15	.	TRBD1	TRBV7-9	TRBJ1-1	TGTGCCAGCAGTACGGACAGGAGACCGAACACTGAAGCTTTCTTT	CASSTDRRPNTEAFF
13	.	.	TRBV7-8	TRBJ2-7	TGTGCCAGCAGCTCAGGACCGACCTACGAGCAGTACTTC	CASSSGPTYEQYF
16	once	TRBD1	TRBV5-1	TRBJ2-5	TGCGCCAGCAGCCCGGACAGGCCTTGGTTGGGGAGCGCCCAGTACTTC	CASSPDRPWLGSAQYF
17	.	.	TRBV7-9	TRBJ2-3	TGTGCCAGCAGCTCCCCTAACAGGGAAGGGCCCACAGATACGCAGTATTTT	CASSSPNREGPTDTQYF
13	.	.	TRBV27	TRBJ2-1	TGTGCCATCGGCCGGGACTTTCGCAATGAGCAGTTCTTC	CAIGRDFRNEQFF
16	once	TRBD2	TRBV19	TRBJ2-1	TGTGCCAGTAGTATAGGAAGTAGCGGGGGGGCTGGTGAGCAGTTCTTC	CASSIGSSGGAGEQFF
15	.	TRBD1	TRBV15	TRBJ2-7	TGTGCCACCAGCAGCCAAAGGGGACAGGCCTACGAGCAGTACTTC	CATSSQRGQAYEQYF
16	.	.	TRBV7-2	TRBJ2-4	TGTGCCACCTCAGCAGTCCCGGCTATTGGGGGAAACATTCAGTACTTC	CATSAVPAIGGNIQYF
15	.	.	TRBV27	TRBJ2-1	TGTGCCAGCACCCAGACAGAAGCCTTTTTCGATGAGCAGTTCTTC	CASTQTEAFFDEQFF
14	few	.	TRBV27	TRBJ1-2	TGTGCCAGCAGTTTACGACAGGCCGGGTATGGCTACACCTTC	CASSLRQAGYGYTF
13	few	.	TRBV5-1	TRBJ2-7	TGCGCCAGCAGCCGGGACGGTCCCTACGAGCAGTACTTC	CASSRDGPYEQYF
16	.	.	TRBV19	TRBJ2-2	TGTGCCAGTAGTATTAAAAAGGTGCCTGACACCGGGGAGCTGTTTTTT	CASSIKKVPDTGELFF
14	few	.	TRBV11-2	TRBJ2-2	TGTGCCAGCAGCTTAGAGCGGACCGGCGGGGAGCTGTTTTTT	CASSLERTGGELFF
14	.	TRBD2	TRBV7-2	TRBJ2-3	TGTGCCAGCAGCTTGACTAGCGGCACAGATACGCAGTATTTT	CASSLTSGTDTQYF
13	.	TRBD1	TRBV18	TRBJ2-7	TGTGCCAGCTCACCAGACAGGGGAAGGGAGCAGTACTTC	CASSPDRGREQYF
19	.	.	TRBV15	TRBJ2-3	TGTGCCACCAGCAGAGATGCCCCTCGGGGGGCATGGATCACAGATACGCAGTATTTT	CATSRDAPRGAWITDTQYF
15	.	TRBD1	TRBV4-3	TRBJ1-2	TGCGCCAGCAGCCTGGGACAGACGGATAACTATGGCTACACCTTC	CASSLGQTDNYGYTF
15	once	.	TRBV7-2	TRBJ2-5	TGTGCCAGCAGCCGACGCAGCGGAGGAGGCGAGACCCAGTACTTC	CASSRRSGGGETQYF
13	.	.	TRBV5-1	TRBJ1-2	TGCGCCAGCAGCTTGGAAGTAAACTATGGCTACACCTTC	CASSLEVNYGYTF
17	.	TRBD2	TRBV9	TRBJ2-1	TGTGCCAGCAGCGTTAGACTAGCGGGCATTTGGGACAATGAGCAGTTCTTC	CASSVRLAGIWDNEQFF
13	few	.	TRBV29-1	TRBJ1-1	TGCAGCTCCCCAGGAGATGAGAACACTGAAGCTTTCTTT	CSSPGDENTEAFF